Following are 15 T cell receptor beta chains from one sample sequenced in a study of human T cells and chemical hapten exposure. Time point of the sample: pre-sensitization, week 0. Indicated treatment: therapeutic diphenylcyclopropenone sensitization with weekly scalp DPC. TCRdb recomputed calls from the RACE reads with MiXCR, one row per CDR3 protein. The sample yields over 300,000 distinct CDR3 sequences, 4.5% to 5.5% seen once. The material was whole blood, obtained in connection with sensitization to the hapten diphenylcyclopropenone (DPC). Receptors originate from a woman aged 50 to 60 with alopecia areata. Some clones in this sample may be carry-over from other donors' samples.

The genes are TRBV12-3 or TRBV12-4 and TRBJ2-1; 7 positions match TRBD2. V trimming: 1 base; J trimming: 5 bases; junction bases outside the gene matches: 8. This CDR3 has 16 residues. In DNA, the CDR3 is TGTGCCAGCAGTTTAGGACTAGCATCCTTTGACAATGAGCAGTTCTTC. Its protein is CASSLGLASFDNEQFF.

Ten or more counts support this clonotype. This chain uses TRBV7-2 with TRBJ2-1; 7 bases are shared with TRBD2. J gave up 4 bases and V 5 bases, and 5 bases lay outside the gene matches. Looked up from germline, CDR1 is SGHTA and CDR2 is FQGNSA. The CDR3 is 14 amino acids. The CDR3 reads CASSPDGGYNEQFF. The CDR3 DNA sequence: TGTGCCAGCAGCCCCGACGGGGGGTACAATGAGCAGTTCTTC. The full variable domain, in which reference TRBV7-2 and TRBJ2-1 provide the parts outside the CDR3, is GAGVSQSPSNKVTEKGKDVELRCDPISGHTALYWYRQSLGQGLEFLIYFQGNSAPDKSGLPSDRFSAERTGGSVSTLTIQRTQQEDSAVYLCASSPDGGYNEQFFGPGTRLTVL.

This clonotype was picked up many times. This rearrangement joins TRBV3-1 to TRBJ1-3; the D is unclear. The CDR3 spans 15 residues. Trimming shortened V by 4 bases and J by 3 bases, and 13 bases separated the two germline ends. Per germline, CDR1 LGHDT and CDR2 YNNKEL (reference sequence). CDR3 bases: TGTGCCAGCAGCCTACTAGGAAGGCTTGGAAACACCATATATTTT. Amino acids: CASSLLGRLGNTIYF.

The sample holds many counts of this clonotype. J is TRBJ2-3 and V is TRBV6-4, with D possibly matching TRBD2 (5 bases). CDR3 size: 15 residues. From germline, CDR1 is MRHNA and CDR2 SNTAGT. Trimming cost V 0 bases and J 3 bases, with 10 bases left between them. The CDR3 is CASSDSMRETDTQYF. The DNA of the CDR3 is TGTGCCAGCAGTGACTCGATGAGGGAAACAGATACGCAGTATTTT.

The chain is built from TRBV29-1 and TRBJ1-1; no clear D gene. CDR3 size: 14 residues. The germline V gene has CDR1 SQVTM and CDR2 ANQGSEA. Deletions cut 5 bases from V and 1 base from J, with 14 bases between. In DNA, the CDR3 is TGCAGCGTTTCCCGGACGTCCGAGAACACTGAAGCTTTCTTT. Protein sequence: CSVSRTSENTEAFF. The full variable domain, with the rest looked up from reference TRBV29-1 and TRBJ1-1, is SAVISQKPSRDICQRGTSLTIQCQVDSQVTMMFWYRQQPGQSLTLIATANQGSEATYESGFVIDKFPISRPNLTFSTLTVSNMSPEDSSIYLCSVSRTSENTEAFFGQGTRLTVV.

There are a few counts of this clonotype. The V call is TRBV12-3 or TRBV12-4, the J call TRBJ1-5; D is unresolved. V lost 2 bases and J lost 3, with 5 bases in between. The CDR3 is made up of 13 amino acids. CDR3 loop: CASSLSDNQPQHF. CDR3 bases: TGTGCCAGCAGTTTATCCGACAATCAGCCCCAGCATTTT.

This clonotype was recorded many times. The chain combines TRBV5-1 with TRBJ2-5, with 14 bases fitting TRBD2. The V segment lost 4 bases and the J segment 0 bases; nucleotides outside the gene matches: 8. CDR1 is SGHRS, CDR2 YFSETQ, per germline. The CDR3 runs to 18 residues. Written as DNA, the CDR3 is TGCGCCAGCAGCCCGGGACTAGCGGGGGTCCTGTACCAAGAGACCCAGTACTTC. Protein: CASSPGLAGVLYQETQYF.

The J gene is TRBJ1-2, the V gene TRBV12-3 or TRBV12-4; no definite D call. The V end was cut by 7 bases, the J end by 8 bases, with 11 bases between. This CDR3 is 11 amino acids long. This CDR3 reads CASNDAGGYTF. For the CDR3, the DNA is TGTGCCAGCAATGACGCGGGGGGCTACACCTTC.

The chain recombines TRBV3-1 with TRBJ2-2; TRBD2 might be the D (5 bases). The CDR3 runs 14 residues. CDR1 and CDR2 from the germline V gene are LGHDT and YNNKEL (reference sequence). Deletions cut 11 bases from V and 5 bases from J, with 18 bases between. The CDR3 loop reads CAPAGANGTGELFF. The CDR3 DNA reads TGTGCCCCGGCGGGCGCCAATGGAACCGGGGAGCTGTTTTTT. The complete variable domain, with remaining parts taken from reference TRBV3-1 and TRBJ2-2, reads DTAVSQTPKYLVTQMGNDKSIKCEQNLGHDTMYWYKQDSKKFLKIMFSYNNKELIINETVPNRFSPKSPDKAHLNLHINSLELGDSAVYFCAPAGANGTGELFFGEGSRLTVL.

Many counts were recorded for this clonotype. The J gene is TRBJ2-3, the V gene TRBV5-1; D not resolved. The CDR3 has 13 amino acids. Trimming cost V 4 bases and J 4 bases, with 10 bases left between them. Germline lookup yields CDR1 SGHRS and CDR2 YFSETQ. CDR3 amino acids: CASSRPSPDTQYF. The CDR3 nucleotides are TGCGCCAGCAGCCGGCCCTCGCCAGATACGCAGTATTTT.

The chain recombines TRBV5-1 with TRBJ2-1; TRBD2 is a possible D gene (5 bases). There are 12 residues in the CDR3. Trimming cost V 4 bases and J 3 bases, with 5 bases left between them. In germline, CDR1 is SGHRS, CDR2 YFSETQ. The CDR3 loop is CASSRDYNEQFF. CDR3 nucleotide sequence: TGCGCCAGCAGCCGGGACTACAATGAGCAGTTCTTC.

About this clonotype itself: This could be a read error, since a much larger clone is one nucleotide away. This chain connects TRBV12-3 or TRBV12-4 to TRBJ2-2, with D possibly being TRBD2 (5 bases). Trimming removed 5 bases from V and 6 bases from J, with 19 bases in between. The CDR3 has 16 amino acids. The CDR3 sequence: CASSPARQEAAGELFF. CDR3 sequence (DNA): TGTGCCAGCAGTCCGGCGCGCCAGGAGGCGGCCGGGGAGCTGTTTTTT.

About this clonotype itself: This may come from a read error, since a much larger clone is one base off. The gene calls are TRBV6-2 or TRBV6-3 and TRBJ2-3, with D perhaps TRBD2 (6 bases). CDR3 length: 16 residues. Germline CDR1 and CDR2: MNHEY and SVGEGT. V was trimmed by 5 bases and J by 2 bases, leaving 17 bases between them. The CDR3 sequence: CASSLGLLKLTDTQYF. CDR3 DNA sequence: TGTGCCAGCAGTCTTGGACTACTTAAACTCACAGATACGCAGTATTTT.

This clonotype occurred many times. The chain couples TRBV29-1 to TRBJ2-7, with no clear D. CDR1 is SQVTM and CDR2 is ANQGSEA in the germline V gene. The ends were cut back, 7 bases at V and 0 bases at J, with 10 bases in the middle. CDR3 length: 12 amino acids. As DNA, the CDR3 is TGCAGCGCGGGTGTCAACTCCTACGAGCAGTACTTC. It translates to CSAGVNSYEQYF.

The chain couples TRBV5-4 to TRBJ2-2, with D uncertain. The V end lost 3 bases, the J end lost 0 bases, and 9 bases lay between the germline ends. CDR3 length equals 15 residues. The germline V gene has CDR1 SGHNT and CDR2 YYREEE (reference sequence). CDR3 sequence: CASSYETANTGELFF. Written as DNA, the CDR3 is TGTGCCAGCAGCTACGAGACGGCGAACACCGGGGAGCTGTTTTTT.